Listed below are T cell receptor beta chains from one sample, sequenced in a study of blood T cells in healthy people across ages. TCRdb analysed the 5' RACE reads with MiXCR anew, one entry per CDR3 protein. The sample comprises hundreds of thousands of distinct CDR3 sequences, roughly 50% of which are singletons, and under 50% rests with the top ten. The sample comprised blood. Receptors were obtained from a man of 80 years or more in good health. Both conserved end residues are part of each CDR3. Each record gives: D gene, V gene, J gene, clone size, CDR3 DNA, CDR3 protein. D genes are given only for firm matches. Only part of the rows carry a size: once, few, many, or a class if the clone is expanded.

TRBD2	TRBV5-6	TRBJ2-1	NA	TGTGCCAGCAGCCCTAGGGGGACTAGCGGGGGGTACAATGAGCAGTTCTTC	CASSPRGTSGGYNEQFF
NA	TRBV12-3/TRBV12-4	TRBJ2-3	NA	TGTGCCAGCAGTTTAGGCCGCGGCGGATACGCGTATTTT	CASSLGRGGYAYF
NA	TRBV21-1	TRBJ1-1	NA	TGTCCTTCGGCCGGGCAAAACGGCACTGAAGTTTTCTTT	CPSAGQNGTEVFF
TRBD2	TRBV6-6	TRBJ2-1	NA	TGTGCCAGCAGTTACACTAGCGGGAACTACAATGAGCAGTTCTTC	CASSYTSGNYNEQFF
NA	TRBV12-3/TRBV12-4	TRBJ2-1	NA	TGTGCCAGCAGTTTAGCGGGAGGTGTCGGTGAGCAGTTCTTC	CASSLAGGVGEQFF
TRBD1	TRBV20-1	TRBJ2-4	once	TGCAGTGCGACGGGGACAGGGAACGAGCGGTACTTC	CSATGTGNERYF
TRBD1	TRBV5-4	TRBJ1-4	NA	TGTGCCAGCAGCTCTCCCGGACAGGGAGAAAAACTGTTTTTT	CASSSPGQGEKLFF
NA	TRBV5-1	TRBJ2-3	few	TGCGCCAGCAGCTTGGTTCCATACACAGATACGCAGTATTTT	CASSLVPYTDTQYF
TRBD1	TRBV14	TRBJ1-2	NA	TGTGCCAGCAGCCTTTTAACAGGGGGCGCAATCCATGGCTACACCTTC	CASSLLTGGAIHGYTF
NA	TRBV3-1	TRBJ1-2	few	TGTGCCAGCAGCCAAAGCGTCGGTGGTGGCTACACCTTC	CASSQSVGGGYTF
NA	TRBV6-6	TRBJ1-1	NA	TGTGCCAGCAACTTCGGGGGCGGGTCCACTGAAGCTTTCTTT	CASNFGGGSTEAFF
NA	TRBV15	TRBJ1-4	NA	TGTGCCACCAGCAGAGTGGGGACAACGGGTGAAAAACTGTTTTTT	CATSRVGTTGEKLFF
TRBD1	TRBV20-1	TRBJ2-7	NA	TGCAGTGCTAGAGGGACAGGTTATAAGAACTACGAGCAGTACTTC	CSARGTGYKNYEQYF
NA	TRBV7-3	TRBJ2-1	NA	TGTGCCAGCAGTACCGGGGACTACAATGAGCAGTTCTTC	CASSTGDYNEQFF
TRBD1	TRBV7-9	TRBJ2-1	NA	TGTGCCAGCAGCTTAGGACAGGGAGACTACAATGAGCAGTTCTTC	CASSLGQGDYNEQFF
TRBD1	TRBV7-2	TRBJ1-2	NA	TGTGCCAGCAGCTTAGGGGACAGGGTGTCCTATGGCTACACCTTC	CASSLGDRVSYGYTF
TRBD1	TRBV9	TRBJ2-1	NA	TGTGCCAGTCAGGGGACAGGGTGGTCGAATGAGCAGTTCTTC	CASQGTGWSNEQFF
NA	TRBV27	TRBJ2-5	few	TGTGCCAGCAGTTTCCTGGGCGGGGAGACCCAGTACTTC	CASSFLGGETQYF
NA	TRBV5-1	TRBJ2-5	few	TGCGCCAGCAGCGCGACGGTAGGCCAAGAGACCCAGTACTTC	CASSATVGQETQYF
NA	TRBV20-1	TRBJ2-7	NA	TGCAGTGCCTATATGGCCTCCTACGAGCAGTACTTC	CSAYMASYEQYF
TRBD1	TRBV2	TRBJ1-5	few	TGTGCCAGCAGTATACAGGGGAACAATCAGCCCCAGCATTTT	CASSIQGNNQPQHF
TRBD2	TRBV20-1	TRBJ2-7	NA	TGCAGTGCTCTAGCGGATGAGCAGTACTTC	CSALADEQYF
NA	TRBV5-1	TRBJ2-1	NA	TGCGCCAGCAGCGAGCAGGGACCTCCGGGTGAGCAGTTCTTC	CASSEQGPPGEQFF
NA	TRBV29-1	TRBJ2-2	NA	TGCAGCGGGCGACGGTCCCTCGGGGAGCTGTTTTTT	CSGRRSLGELFF